Listed below are T cell receptor beta chains from one sample, sequenced in a study of blood T cells in healthy people across ages. TCRdb recomputed calls from the 5' RACE reads with MiXCR, one row per CDR3 protein. The sample records over 500,000 distinct CDR3 sequences, 27% being singletons. These data were also reused for a study on T cells of mothers and their children.

Specimen: blood. The receptors were sampled from a boy aged 2-15 years in good health. Each CDR3 is given with its conserved first and last residue. The D gene is left open where the match is weak. Size is omitted from some rows. Given values are once, few, many or a class for expanded clones.

V gene: TRBV7-2
D gene: -
J gene: TRBJ1-1
clone size: -
CDR3 protein: CASRSTVDTEAFF
CDR3 DNA: TGTGCCAGCAGATCGACAGTAGACACTGAAGCTTTCTTT

V gene: TRBV5-5
D gene: -
J gene: TRBJ1-1
clone size: few
CDR3 protein: CASSLGTDTEAFF
CDR3 DNA: TGTGCCAGCAGCTTGGGGACAGACACTGAAGCTTTCTTT

V gene: TRBV20-1
D gene: TRBD2
J gene: TRBJ2-2
clone size: -
CDR3 protein: CSAHRLAGGPNTGELFF
CDR3 DNA: TGCAGTGCCCACCGACTAGCGGGGGGTCCGAACACCGGGGAGCTGTTTTTT

V gene: TRBV2
D gene: -
J gene: TRBJ2-3
clone size: few
CDR3 protein: CASSGTQGGINTQYF
CDR3 DNA: TGTGCCAGCAGCGGGACCCAAGGGGGGATAAATACGCAGTATTTT

V gene: TRBV11-2
D gene: -
J gene: TRBJ2-3
clone size: -
CDR3 protein: CASSLGSGHTDTQYF
CDR3 DNA: TGTGCCAGCAGCTTGGGAAGCGGCCACACAGATACGCAGTATTTT

V gene: TRBV6-6
D gene: -
J gene: TRBJ2-7
clone size: -
CDR3 protein: CASSYLGTTYEQYF
CDR3 DNA: TGTGCCAGCAGTTACCTAGGGACCACCTACGAGCAGTACTTC

V gene: TRBV7-2
D gene: -
J gene: TRBJ2-5
clone size: few
CDR3 protein: CASSLGRGFTRETQYF
CDR3 DNA: TGTGCCAGCAGCTTAGGGAGGGGCTTCACTCGGGAGACCCAGTACTTC

V gene: TRBV29-1
D gene: -
J gene: TRBJ2-7
clone size: few
CDR3 protein: CSSYGPQDEQYF
CDR3 DNA: TGCAGCTCTTACGGGCCCCAGGACGAGCAGTACTTC

V gene: TRBV10-3
D gene: -
J gene: TRBJ2-1
clone size: -
CDR3 protein: CATAASYNEQFF
CDR3 DNA: TGTGCCACCGCCGCCTCCTACAATGAGCAGTTCTTC

V gene: TRBV10-3
D gene: -
J gene: TRBJ1-1
clone size: few
CDR3 protein: CAIRDGDNTEAFF
CDR3 DNA: TGTGCCATCAGAGACGGGGATAATACTGAAGCTTTCTTT

V gene: TRBV15
D gene: -
J gene: TRBJ1-2
clone size: few
CDR3 protein: CATSRDRQDYGYTF
CDR3 DNA: TGTGCCACCAGCAGAGATCGACAGGACTATGGCTACACCTTC

V gene: TRBV21-1
D gene: -
J gene: TRBJ1-2
clone size: -
CDR3 protein: CASSKGVRVRYGYTF
CDR3 DNA: TGTGCCAGCAGCAAAGGGGTCAGGGTCCGCTATGGCTACACCTTC

V gene: TRBV12-3/TRBV12-4
D gene: -
J gene: TRBJ2-2
clone size: -
CDR3 protein: CASSSQLEMGTGELFF
CDR3 DNA: TGTGCCAGCAGTTCGCAACTAGAGATGGGCACCGGGGAGCTGTTTTTT

V gene: TRBV7-2
D gene: -
J gene: TRBJ1-1
clone size: few
CDR3 protein: CASSLRVAEAFF
CDR3 DNA: TGTGCCAGCAGCTTAAGGGTTGCTGAAGCTTTCTTT

V gene: TRBV14
D gene: TRBD1
J gene: TRBJ1-1
clone size: -
CDR3 protein: CASSLTYLGDRDYSTEAFF
CDR3 DNA: TGTGCCAGCAGCCTCACCTATCTGGGGGACAGGGACTATAGCACTGAAGCTTTCTTT

V gene: TRBV3-1
D gene: -
J gene: TRBJ1-1
clone size: -
CDR3 protein: CASSTVEGYTEAFF
CDR3 DNA: TGTGCCAGCAGCACAGTGGAGGGGTACACTGAAGCTTTCTTT

V gene: TRBV7-3
D gene: -
J gene: TRBJ1-1
clone size: few
CDR3 protein: CASSREMGRTQTF
CDR3 DNA: TGTGCCAGCAGCCGGGAGATGGGACGGACTCAAACCTTT

V gene: TRBV5-4
D gene: TRBD2
J gene: TRBJ2-5
clone size: few
CDR3 protein: CASSSGTSGLVGFF
CDR3 DNA: TGTGCCAGCAGCTCCGGGACTAGCGGTTTGGTAGGGTTCTTC

V gene: TRBV30
D gene: -
J gene: TRBJ2-7
clone size: few
CDR3 protein: CAWSYRDYEQYF
CDR3 DNA: TGTGCCTGGAGTTACAGGGACTACGAGCAGTACTTC

V gene: TRBV5-1
D gene: -
J gene: TRBJ1-2
clone size: few
CDR3 protein: CASSPSRRHQGGDYGYTF
CDR3 DNA: TGCGCCAGCAGCCCAAGCCGGAGACACCAAGGAGGGGACTATGGCTACACCTTC

V gene: TRBV3-1
D gene: -
J gene: TRBJ2-5
clone size: few
CDR3 protein: CASSQQSRGEETQYF
CDR3 DNA: TGTGCCAGCAGCCAACAATCGCGGGGCGAAGAGACCCAGTACTTC

V gene: TRBV4-3
D gene: -
J gene: TRBJ2-5
clone size: -
CDR3 protein: CASSPERSGGTQYF
CDR3 DNA: TGCGCCAGCAGCCCAGAACGGAGCGGCGGGACCCAGTACTTC

V gene: TRBV7-2
D gene: -
J gene: TRBJ1-4
clone size: many
CDR3 protein: CASKRVAVNEKLFF
CDR3 DNA: TGTGCCAGCAAGCGTGTCGCAGTAAATGAAAAACTGTTTTTT

V gene: TRBV14
D gene: -
J gene: TRBJ2-5
clone size: -
CDR3 protein: CASSKGPMFAETQYF
CDR3 DNA: TGTGCCAGCAGCAAGGGTCCCATGTTTGCGGAGACCCAGTACTTC

V gene: TRBV2
D gene: TRBD2
J gene: TRBJ2-7
clone size: -
CDR3 protein: CASSWEGHRSYEQYF
CDR3 DNA: TGTGCCAGTTCCTGGGAGGGGCACCGCTCCTACGAGCAGTACTTC

V gene: TRBV25-1
D gene: -
J gene: TRBJ1-6
clone size: few
CDR3 protein: CASSDPAPYNSPLHF
CDR3 DNA: TGTGCCAGCAGTGATCCTGCCCCTTATAATTCACCCCTCCACTTT

V gene: TRBV29-1
D gene: -
J gene: TRBJ1-4
clone size: few
CDR3 protein: CSVVGGPGEKLFF
CDR3 DNA: TGCAGCGTTGTTGGTGGGCCGGGGGAAAAACTGTTTTTT

V gene: TRBV7-2
D gene: -
J gene: TRBJ2-5
clone size: -
CDR3 protein: CASSLVWPGRETQYF
CDR3 DNA: TGTGCCAGCAGCTTAGTCTGGCCGGGGAGGGAGACCCAGTACTTC

V gene: TRBV6-5
D gene: -
J gene: TRBJ2-5
clone size: few
CDR3 protein: CASSYHRRGETQYF
CDR3 DNA: TGTGCCAGCAGTTACCACAGGCGAGGGGAGACCCAGTACTTC

V gene: TRBV9
D gene: -
J gene: TRBJ1-2
clone size: few
CDR3 protein: CASSQYSRGIYGYTF
CDR3 DNA: TGTGCCAGCAGCCAATACTCCAGGGGAATCTATGGCTACACCTTC

V gene: TRBV20-1
D gene: -
J gene: TRBJ2-5
clone size: -
CDR3 protein: CSARVRGETQYF
CDR3 DNA: TGCAGTGCTAGAGTGAGGGGGGAGACCCAGTACTTC

V gene: TRBV2
D gene: -
J gene: TRBJ1-1
clone size: few
CDR3 protein: CASSEPPNPAFF
CDR3 DNA: TGTGCCAGCAGTGAACCCCCCAACCCGGCTTTCTTT

V gene: TRBV6-5
D gene: -
J gene: TRBJ2-3
clone size: -
CDR3 protein: CASSYLRQGGTHTQYF
CDR3 DNA: TGTGCCAGCAGTTACCTCCGACAGGGAGGGACACATACGCAGTATTTT

V gene: TRBV6-5
D gene: -
J gene: TRBJ2-5
clone size: -
CDR3 protein: CASSYFFGQEGETQYF
CDR3 DNA: TGTGCCAGCAGTTACTTCTTCGGACAGGAGGGAGAGACCCAGTACTTC

V gene: TRBV20-1
D gene: -
J gene: TRBJ2-7
clone size: -
CDR3 protein: CSASRRGSGYEQYF
CDR3 DNA: TGCAGTGCTTCGAGACGGGGGTCAGGCTACGAGCAGTACTTC

V gene: TRBV27
D gene: -
J gene: TRBJ2-1
clone size: few
CDR3 protein: CASSLRDGRSYNEQFF
CDR3 DNA: TGTGCCAGCAGTCTCAGGGACGGCCGCTCCTACAATGAGCAGTTCTTC

V gene: TRBV7-9
D gene: TRBD2
J gene: TRBJ2-7
clone size: few
CDR3 protein: CASSGRTSGRTNEQYF
CDR3 DNA: TGTGCCAGCAGCGGGAGGACTAGCGGGAGGACGAACGAGCAGTACTTC

V gene: TRBV6-5
D gene: -
J gene: TRBJ2-3
clone size: -
CDR3 protein: CASSYSPDGGGTDTQYF
CDR3 DNA: TGTGCCAGCAGTTACTCCCCTGACGGAGGGGGCACAGATACGCAGTATTTT

V gene: TRBV25-1
D gene: -
J gene: TRBJ2-5
clone size: few
CDR3 protein: CASSPRAGAETQYF
CDR3 DNA: TGTGCCAGCAGCCCCAGGGCGGGTGCAGAGACCCAGTACTTC

V gene: TRBV29-1
D gene: TRBD1
J gene: TRBJ2-5
clone size: -
CDR3 protein: CSVARTGGVETQYF
CDR3 DNA: TGCAGCGTCGCCCGGACAGGGGGCGTAGAGACCCAGTACTTC